Shown below are 11 T cell receptor beta chains from a single sample sequenced in a study of graft-versus-host responses after intestinal transplantation. Processing released intraepithelial and lamina propria lymphocytes from the graft tissue. The table came from immunoSEQ multiplex PCR; TCRdb's copy has only in-frame clones and leaves some out. This sample has about 60,000 clones, with about 89% found just once. The sequenced sample was ileum tissue, obtained 350 to 400 days after transplant. The receptors derive from a human patient who received an intestinal transplant, so some T cells may come from the graft donor.

The chain links TRBV27 to TRBJ2-3, with D tentatively TRBD2 (6 bases). Trimming stripped 4 bases from V and 0 bases from J, with 11 bases between. The length of the CDR3 is 15 residues. Germline-derived CDR1 and CDR2 are MNHEY and SMNVEV (reference sequence). The CDR3 is CASSWPGASTDTQYF. Written as DNA, the CDR3 is TGTGCCAGCAGTTGGCCGGGAGCTAGCACAGATACGCAGTATTTT.

The chain employs TRBV7-9 and TRBJ2-7; possible D gene TRBD1, 5 bases. Germline CDR1 SEHNR, CDR2 FQNEAQ (reference sequence). V lost 1 base and J 5 bases, leaving 12 bases between the germline ends. The CDR3 length is 14 residues. CDR3 DNA sequence: TGTGCCAGCAGCTTAGGACAGCCACCCAACGAGCAGTACTTC. Its translation: CASSLGQPPNEQYF.

The chain has TRBV7-3 and TRBJ2-1; tentatively, D is TRBD1 (6 bases). The CDR3 consists of 16 residues. From germline, CDR1 is SGHTA and CDR2 FQGTGA. With 2 bases removed from V and 2 bases from J, the gap between germline ends came to 13 bases. The CDR3 region is CASSLGDRPTYNEQFF. The CDR3 coding sequence is TGTGCCAGCAGCTTAGGCGACAGGCCTACCTACAATGAGCAGTTCTTC.

This chain links TRBV9 with TRBJ1-3; the D gene is possibly TRBD1 (6 bases). Trimming removed 3 bases at V and 0 bases at J, with 13 bases between. The CDR3 contains 16 residues. Germline CDR1 SGDLS, CDR2 YYNGEE. The CDR3 protein is CASSANRDNSGNTIYF. The CDR3 DNA is TGTGCCAGCAGCGCAAATCGGGACAACTCTGGAAACACCATATATTTT.

This chain connects TRBV9 to TRBJ1-4; maybe TRBD1 (5 bases). V lost 4 bases and J lost 8, with 21 bases in between. Germline V gene sequence: CDR1 SGDLS, CDR2 YYNGEE. This CDR3 has 16 residues. The CDR3 loop reads CASSSGGGGSGEKLFF. For the CDR3, the DNA is TGTGCCAGCAGCTCCGGAGGTGGAGGGTCAGGGGAAAAACTGTTTTTT.

The gene calls are TRBV11-2 and TRBJ2-2; D gene uncertain. This CDR3 spans 15 amino acids. CDR1 SGHAT and CDR2 FQNNGV come from the germline V gene. Trimming took 1 base from V and 2 from J, leaving 8 bases between them. The CDR3 DNA reads as TGTGCCAGCAGCTTAGTCCAGGTTAACACCGGGGAGCTGTTTTTT. Its translation is CASSLVQVNTGELFF. The complete variable domain, with remaining parts taken from reference TRBV11-2 and TRBJ2-2, reads EAGVAQSPRYKIIEKRQSVAFWCNPISGHATLYWYQQILGQGPKLLIQFQNNGVVDDSQLPKDRFSAERLKGVDSTLKIQPAKLEDSAVYLCASSLVQVNTGELFFGEGSRLTVL.

The CDR3 sequence is CASGKIGGFNSPLHF. DNA of the CDR3: TGTGCCAGCGGAAAAATTGGGGGCTTTAATTCACCCCTCCACTTT. This chain uses TRBV6-4 with TRBJ1-6; D is possibly TRBD1 (6 bases). The CDR3 contains 15 residues. V was pared by 8 bases and J by 6 bases, with 17 bases between. The germline gives CDR1 MRHNA, CDR2 SNTAGT.

This chain links TRBV11-2 with TRBJ2-1; 11 bases fit TRBD1. Trimming took 4 bases from V and 6 from J; bases not matched to a gene: 5. Germline V lookup: CDR1 SGHAT, CDR2 FQNNGV. This CDR3 is built from 15 residues. The CDR3 nucleotides are TGTGCCAGCAGCTCTGGACAGGGGGCGGGCAATGAGCAGTTCTTC. Encoded protein: CASSSGQGAGNEQFF.

This sequence joins TRBV6-5 and TRBJ1-2; D perhaps matches TRBD1 (5 bases). Germline V gives CDR1 MNHEY, CDR2 SVGAGI. V shed 2 bases and J shed 5 bases, with 12 bases lying between them. This CDR3 region has 14 residues. The CDR3 region is CASSYDRTSYGYTF. The CDR3 nucleotides are TGTGCCAGCAGTTACGACAGAACTTCTTATGGCTACACCTTC.

This clone was observed a single time. The rearrangement links TRBV28 to TRBJ2-1; D is ambiguous. V was cut by 1 base and J by 9 bases, with 10 bases left in between. The CDR3 is made up of 13 amino acids. Germline-derived CDR1 and CDR2 are MDHEN and SYDVKM. The DNA of the CDR3 is TGTGCCAGCAGTTTATCGATCTCGGGTGAGCAGTTCTTC. This translates into CASSLSISGEQFF. Based on the CDR3 plus reference TRBV28 and TRBJ2-1, the full variable domain is DVKVTQSSRYLVKRTGEKVFLECVQDMDHENMFWYRQDPGLGLRLIYFSYDVKMKEKGDIPEGYSVSREKKERFSLILESASTNQTSMYLCASSLSISGEQFFGPGTRLTVL.

This sequence joins TRBV6-6 and TRBJ2-7; the match to TRBD2 covers 9 bases. CDR3 length equals 13 residues. Losses at the gene ends were 7 bases for V and 5 bases for J; bases not matched to a gene: 6. The V gene's germline CDR1 is MNHNY and CDR2 SVGAGI (reference sequence). CDR3: CASTLAGVDEQYF. The CDR3 nucleotides are TGTGCCAGCACCTTAGCGGGGGTCGACGAGCAGTACTTC.